This entry is about one TCR beta chain. Profiled with immunoSEQ multiplex PCR; TCRdb holds only in-frame clones, not every one. The sample shows roughly 2.2 million clones, over 90% of them seen only once. These data originate in a study of shared clonotypes between healthy human individuals. The CDR3 has 13 amino acids. V shed 5 bases, J shed 6 bases, and the junction held 4 bases outside the gene matches. Looked up from germline, CDR1 is SGHTS and CDR2 is YDEGEE. Material for sequencing was naive CD4+ T cells from PBMCs. Subset of the sample: CD45RA+ positively selected. The chain recombines TRBV5-8 with TRBJ2-3, with 9 bases that match TRBD2. The origin of this receptor is a man aged 18 to 29 in good health. Some clones in this sample may be carry-over from other donors' samples. CDR3 in amino acids: CASSRSGSDTQYF. As DNA, the CDR3 is TGTGCCAGCAGTCGTAGCGGGAGCGATACGCAGTATTTT.